Below, 5 T cell receptor beta chains from the same sample are listed, as sequenced in a study of blood T cell repertoires in COVID-19. Clones were read by immunoSEQ multiplex PCR, and TCRdb kept only the in-frame ones, dropping some. The sample lists some 120,000 clones, approximately 90% occurring once. Sequenced: peripheral blood. These receptors originate from a man aged 50-59 years with acute or convalescent COVID-19.

This clone is a singleton in its sample. The chain links TRBV11-3 to TRBJ2-7; 9 bases align to TRBD1. Germline CDR1 and CDR2: SGHNT and YENEEA. This CDR3 has 13 residues. With V trimmed by 4 bases and J by 10 bases, 8 bases remained unmatched. In DNA, the CDR3 is TGTGCCAGCAGCTCCCAGGACAGGGGAGGACAGTACTTC. Encoded protein: CASSSQDRGGQYF.

This sequence joins TRBV4-1 and TRBJ1-3; no reliable D call. The CDR3 is 16 residues long. Germline loops: CDR1 MGHRA, CDR2 YSYEKL. The V and J ends lost 0 bases and 4 bases respectively, with 13 bases between them. CDR3 loop: CASSQEPVLRGNTIYF. In DNA form, the CDR3 reads TGCGCCAGCAGCCAAGAACCTGTCCTGCGCGGAAACACCATATATTTT.

In this sample, this clone turned up a few times. This chain connects TRBV18 to TRBJ1-1, with TRBD1 identical over 10 bases. Per germline, CDR1 KGHSH and CDR2 LQKENI. The junction had 7 bases not matched to a gene; V was cut back by 2 bases and J by 1 base. This CDR3 comprises 17 residues. The CDR3 DNA follows: TGTGCCAGCTCACCAAGGACAGGGGGATACGAGAACACTGAAGCTTTCTTT. It codes for CASSPRTGGYENTEAFF.

The rearrangement joins TRBV12-3 or TRBV12-4 to TRBJ1-2; tentative D call: TRBD1 (6 bases). The CDR3 loop spans 11 amino acids. Trimming cost V 5 bases and J 7 bases, with 8 bases left between them. CDR3 in amino acids: CASSQGTGYTF. The CDR3 region has the DNA TGTGCCAGCAGTCAGGGGACTGGCTACACCTTC.

The chain couples TRBV6-5 to TRBJ2-1; perhaps TRBD2 as D (6 bases). This CDR3 has 13 residues. V gave up 6 bases and J gave up 7 bases, with 13 bases separating them. Germline values: CDR1 MNHEY, CDR2 SVGAGI. The CDR3 is CASRAGLTNEQFF. The CDR3 bases are TGTGCCAGCAGGGCGGGACTGACAAATGAGCAGTTCTTC.